One sample yielded the 15 T cell receptor beta chains listed below, sequenced in a study of cytomegalovirus exposure and HLA in healthy donors. TCRdb's table, derived via immunoSEQ multiplex PCR, lists solely in-frame clones and lacks some. The sample consists of roughly 250,000 clones, around nine tenths of them appearing once. Sequencing used PBMCs. The receptors come from a man aged 18 to 30 in good health and CMV-seronegative.

The count of this clone is one. CDR3 residues: CASSQDQGGSDQPQHF. CDR3 DNA sequence: TGTGCCAGCAGCCAAGATCAGGGAGGCAGCGATCAGCCCCAGCATTTT. The chain joins TRBV4-2 to TRBJ1-5; D may be TRBD1 (5 bases). The V end lost 0 bases, the J end lost 5 bases, and 14 bases lay between the germline ends. The CDR3 is 16 residues long. Per germline, CDR1 LGHNA and CDR2 YNFKEQ.

A few counts support this clone. This rearrangement joins TRBV9 to TRBJ2-1; TRBD1 might be the D (6 bases). This CDR3 region has 15 residues. The germline V gene encodes CDR1 SGDLS and CDR2 YYNGEE. V lost 0 bases and J lost 2, with 9 bases in between. CDR3 sequence reads: CASSVGTVTYNEQFF. CDR3 nucleotides: TGTGCCAGCAGCGTAGGGACAGTAACCTACAATGAGCAGTTCTTC. Together with reference TRBV9 and TRBJ2-1, the CDR3 gives the full variable domain: DSGVTQTPKHLITATGQRVTLRCSPRSGDLSVYWYQQSLDQGLQFLIQYYNGEERAKGNILERFSAQQFPDLHSELNLSSLELGDSALYFCASSVGTVTYNEQFFGPGTRLTVL.

V is TRBV6-6 and J is TRBJ2-1; D is undetermined. Trimming stripped 3 bases from V and 10 bases from J, with 13 bases between. CDR1 and CDR2 (germline): MNHNY, SVGAGI (reference sequence). The CDR3 covers 13 residues. CDR3 in DNA: TGTGCCAGCAGTTATGGGTGGGCAGAAGAGCAGTTCTTC. Translation: CASSYGWAEEQFF.

The chain carries TRBV27 and TRBJ2-7, with 13 bases lining up with TRBD2. This CDR3 has 15 residues. After removal of 6 bases from V and 5 bases from J, the junction contained 7 bases not matched to a gene. Germline loops: CDR1 MNHEY, CDR2 SMNVEV (reference sequence). CDR3 DNA sequence: TGTGCCAGCAGCCGCCCGACTAGCGGGAGGCACGAGCAGTACTTC. Residues: CASSRPTSGRHEQYF.

The chain carries TRBV7-9 and TRBJ1-6; perhaps TRBD1 as D (5 bases). The CDR3 is made up of 12 amino acids. V dropped 7 bases and J dropped 14 bases, with 15 bases sitting between them. The V gene's germline CDR1 is SEHNR and CDR2 FQNEAQ (reference sequence). This chain's CDR3 is CASTKGAVSLHF. CDR3 bases: TGTGCCAGCACCAAAGGGGCAGTTTCCCTCCACTTT.

V is TRBV9 and J is TRBJ2-2; D might be TRBD1 (6 bases). This CDR3 is built from 14 residues. Trimming stripped 0 bases from V and 6 bases from J, with 9 bases between. Germline CDR1 SGDLS, CDR2 YYNGEE. In DNA, the CDR3 is TGTGCCAGCAGCGTAGCGACAGGCCCCGGGGAGCTGTTTTTT. This sequence encodes CASSVATGPGELFF. Together with reference TRBV9 and TRBJ2-2, the CDR3 gives the full variable domain: DSGVTQTPKHLITATGQRVTLRCSPRSGDLSVYWYQQSLDQGLQFLIQYYNGEERAKGNILERFSAQQFPDLHSELNLSSLELGDSALYFCASSVATGPGELFFGEGSRLTVL.

The chain has TRBV7-9 and TRBJ2-3; 13 nucleotides line up with TRBD2. The CDR3 consists of 18 residues. Unmatched junction bases numbered 12, after V lost 5 bases and J lost 4 bases. The germline V gene has CDR1 SEHNR and CDR2 FQNEAQ (reference sequence). The CDR3 sequence is CASSPRGTSGEPPDTQYF. Written as DNA, the CDR3 is TGTGCCAGCAGCCCGCGAGGGACTAGCGGGGAACCCCCAGATACGCAGTATTTT.

The chain is built from TRBV27 and TRBJ2-5, with D perhaps matching TRBD1 (5 bases). V was cut by 5 bases and J by 5 bases, with 18 bases left in between. Germline lookup yields CDR1 MNHEY and CDR2 SMNVEV (reference sequence). This CDR3 region has 15 residues. Written as DNA, the CDR3 is TGTGCCAGCAGTAATGGACAACTCCCCGGGGAGACCCAGTACTTC. It yields the protein CASSNGQLPGETQYF.

The chain is built from TRBV2 and TRBJ2-5; 10 positions agree with TRBD2. This CDR3 has 17 residues. Trimming at V came to 4 bases and at J to 2 bases, leaving 10 bases not matched to a gene. Looked up from germline, CDR1 is SNHLY and CDR2 is FYNNEI. The CDR3 DNA is TGTGCCAGCAGTGGTGGAACTAGCGGGACAGGACAAGAGACCCAGTACTTC. Translated, it gives CASSGGTSGTGQETQYF.

The CDR3 DNA follows: TGTGCCAGTAGTATAGCCAGGGGACAGGTAAATTCACCCCTCCACTTT. Translation: CASSIARGQVNSPLHF. V and J are TRBV19 and TRBJ1-6; 8 nucleotides match TRBD1. Trimming at V came to 1 base and at J to 7 bases, leaving 6 bases not matched to a gene. The CDR3 has 16 residues. Germline CDR1 and CDR2: LNHDA and SQIVND (reference sequence). Based on the CDR3 plus reference TRBV19 and TRBJ1-6, the full variable domain is DGGITQSPKYLFRKEGQNVTLSCEQNLNHDAMYWYRQDPGQGLRLIYYSQIVNDFQKGDIAEGYSVSREKKESFPLTVTSAQKNPTAFYLCASSIARGQVNSPLHFGNGTRLTVT.

The V gene is TRBV5-1, the J gene TRBJ2-3, with TRBD2 matching over 13 bases. The CDR3 totals 18 residues. V shed 4 bases and J 0 bases; nucleotides not matched to a gene: 8. CDR1 SGHRS and CDR2 YFSETQ come from the germline V gene. The CDR3 nucleotides read TGCGCCAGCAGCGTCGGACTAGCGGGGGCCTCTAGCACAGATACGCAGTATTTT. Its translation is CASSVGLAGASSTDTQYF.

This rearrangement joins TRBV29-1 to TRBJ2-5; TRBD2 aligns across 8 bases. Germline CDR1 SQVTM, CDR2 ANQGSEA. V gave up 7 bases and J gave up 4 bases; unmatched junction bases: 5. The CDR3 totals 12 residues. CDR3 amino acids: CSAVLAAETQYF. CDR3 sequence (DNA): TGCAGCGCTGTACTAGCGGCAGAGACCCAGTACTTC.

This clone was recorded only once. The sample holds other DNA sequences that translate to the same CDR3. The chain is built from TRBV28 and TRBJ2-7; 11 bases fit TRBD2. The germline CDR1 and CDR2 sequences are MDHEN and SYDVKM. With V trimmed by 5 bases and J by 4 bases, 4 bases remained unmatched. The CDR3 extends over 14 amino acids. The CDR3: CASSLTSGGYEQYF. CDR3 in DNA: TGTGCCAGCAGTCTTACTAGCGGGGGATACGAGCAGTACTTC.

This chain uses TRBV9 with TRBJ1-2; D possibly corresponds to TRBD1 (6 bases). Looked up from germline, CDR1 is SGDLS and CDR2 is YYNGEE. The V end was cut by 4 bases, the J end by 6 bases, with 13 bases between. This CDR3 has 13 amino acids. The CDR3 DNA is TGTGCCAGCAGCCTACAGGGAGGGGATGGCTACACCTTC. It translates to CASSLQGGDGYTF.

The chain couples TRBV6-6 to TRBJ1-2; possible D gene TRBD1, 5 bases. V was shortened by 4 bases and J by 2 bases, with 11 bases between the two germline ends. Per the germline V gene, CDR1 is MNHNY and CDR2 is SVGAGI (reference sequence). The CDR3 is 14 residues long. The DNA for the CDR3 is TGTGCCAGCAGTTCGGGACTCACCAACTATGGCTACACCTTC. Translated: CASSSGLTNYGYTF.